A selection of T cell receptor beta chains follows, all from one sample in a study of CD8+CD57+ T cells in acquired aplastic anemia. TCRdb processed the reads anew with MiXCR; each CDR3 protein has one entry. The table has roughly 98,000 distinct CDR3 sequences, around two thirds seen once. Material for sequencing was sorted CD4+, CD8+, or CD8+CD57+ T cells (not recorded which) from PBMCs. Receptors originate from a human donor with aplastic anemia. Both conserved end residues are part of each CDR3. The order of the fields is J gene, D gene, clone size, V gene, CDR3 DNA, CDR3 protein. A D gene is named only where the DNA matches it firmly. A row's size may be missing; if present it is once, few, many or a size class.

>TRBJ2-1|-|-|TRBV20-1
TGCAGTGCCACACCAGAACAGGTTGAGCAGTTCTTC
CSATPEQVEQFF
>TRBJ2-2|TRBD2|-|TRBV10-3
TGTGCCATCAGTGAGTCGGAATTAGCGGGAGAGGAGCTGTTTTTT
CAISESELAGEELFF
>TRBJ2-1|-|-|TRBV7-3
TGTGCCAGCAGCTTAAGTGCCACCCAAGTCCCTCAGTTCTTC
CASSLSATQVPQFF
>TRBJ1-2|-|-|TRBV20-1
TGCAGTGCTAGTCTTGACGGATGGTATGGCTACACCTTC
CSASLDGWYGYTF
>TRBJ1-2|TRBD1|-|TRBV5-1
TGCGCCAGCAGCCAACCGGGACAGGTCTATGGCTACACCTTC
CASSQPGQVYGYTF
>TRBJ1-2|-|-|TRBV25-1
TGTGCCAGCACTCTCCAAGACGGCTATGGCTACACCTTC
CASTLQDGYGYTF
>TRBJ2-7|-|-|TRBV10-3
TGTGCCAGCAGACAGGGGACTAGCAGCCTCTACGAGCAGTACTTC
CASRQGTSSLYEQYF
>TRBJ2-3|-|-|TRBV24-1
TGTGCCACCAGTGTCACGGGAAAAACAGATACGCAGTATTTT
CATSVTGKTDTQYF
>TRBJ1-1|-|-|TRBV2
TGTGCCAGCAGGTCGGATGAAGCTTTCTTT
CASRSDEAFF
>TRBJ1-1|TRBD1|-|TRBV24-1
TGTGCCACCAGTGATTCCGGACAGGGGGCAAGAGAAGCTTTCTTT
CATSDSGQGAREAFF
>TRBJ2-3|TRBD1|-|TRBV4-1
TGCGCCAGCAGCCCGGGACAGGGTTTCACAGATACGCAGTATTTT
CASSPGQGFTDTQYF
>TRBJ1-5|TRBD1|-|TRBV2
TGTGCCAGCAGCGCGGAGACAGGGAGTAATCAGCCCCAGCATTTT
CASSAETGSNQPQHF
>TRBJ2-6|-|-|TRBV19
TGTGCCAGTAGTTTGTCCTCTGGGGCCAACGTCCTGACTTTC
CASSLSSGANVLTF
>TRBJ1-2|-|-|TRBV7-9
TGTGCCAGTCGCAGGCTTGGGGACTATGGCTACACCTTC
CASRRLGDYGYTF
>TRBJ1-1|-|-|TRBV5-1
TGCGCCAGCAGCTTGGTTGTGGGGAACACTGAAGCTTTCTTT
CASSLVVGNTEAFF
>TRBJ2-6|-|-|TRBV12-3/TRBV12-4
TGTGCCAGCACGTGGGTCTCTGGGGCCAACGTCCTGACTTTC
CASTWVSGANVLTF
>TRBJ1-1|-|once|TRBV25-1
TGTGCCAGCAGTTACAGTCACGCCTTCGAAGCTTTCTTT
CASSYSHAFEAFF
>TRBJ1-2|-|-|TRBV29-1
TGCAGCGTTGAAGGTGCTCCGGGAGCTAACTATGGCTACACCTTC
CSVEGAPGANYGYTF
>TRBJ2-7|-|-|TRBV10-3
TGTGCCATCAGTGAAGGGGCACGCTACGAGCAGTACTTC
CAISEGARYEQYF
>TRBJ2-5|TRBD1|-|TRBV5-1
TGCGCCAGCAGCTTGGGGGACAGTAAAGAGACCCAGTACTTC
CASSLGDSKETQYF
>TRBJ2-7|-|-|TRBV5-1
TGCGCCAGCAGCCTTCTACCTACCTACGAGCAGTACTTC
CASSLLPTYEQYF
>TRBJ1-2|-|-|TRBV2
TGTGCCAGCAGTGAAAGGGGGAACTATGGCTACACCTTC
CASSERGNYGYTF
>TRBJ1-1|-|few|TRBV25-1
TGTGCCAGCAGTGTCGTCTCAGGCACTGAAGCTTTCTTT
CASSVVSGTEAFF
>TRBJ2-7|-|-|TRBV2
TGTGCCAGCAGCCCTCAGTCCTCCTACGAGCAGTACTTC
CASSPQSSYEQYF
>TRBJ1-2|TRBD1|-|TRBV29-1
TGCAGCGTTGAAGATCACCGGGACAGGAATAACTATGGCTACACCTTC
CSVEDHRDRNNYGYTF
>TRBJ2-5|-|few|TRBV7-3
TGTGCCAGCAGCTTAACGTTAGGGGTTGGGGAGACCCAGTACTTC
CASSLTLGVGETQYF
>TRBJ2-7|-|many|TRBV19
TGTGCCAGTAGCCCTCAAACAAGCTCCTACGAGCAGTACTTC
CASSPQTSSYEQYF
>TRBJ2-7|-|many|TRBV7-6
TGTGCCAGCAGCTTAGGGGCAGCCGAGCAGTACTTC
CASSLGAAEQYF
>TRBJ2-6|TRBD1|-|TRBV25-1
TGTGCCAGCAGTCCGAGGACAGGGATCTCTGGGGCCAACGTCCTGACTTTC
CASSPRTGISGANVLTF
>TRBJ2-3|-|-|TRBV7-9
TGTGCCAGCAGCTTACTTGAGACAGATACGCAGTATTTT
CASSLLETDTQYF
>TRBJ1-1|-|-|TRBV29-1
TGCAGCGTTGGCAGAAGGGAAGCTTTCTTT
CSVGRREAFF
>TRBJ2-7|-|-|TRBV7-3
TGTGCCAGCAGCTTACCCTACGAGCAGTACTTC
CASSLPYEQYF
>TRBJ1-1|TRBD1|-|TRBV20-1
TGCAGTGCTAGGGGACAGCTTACGAACACTGAAGCTTTCTTT
CSARGQLTNTEAFF
>TRBJ2-1|TRBD1|-|TRBV24-1
TGTGCCACCAGGGGCTCAGGGGGCGGCTACAATGAGCAGTTCTTC
CATRGSGGGYNEQFF
>TRBJ2-7|-|once|TRBV29-1
TGCAGCGTTGAAGTCAAGTACGAGCAGTACTTC
CSVEVKYEQYF
>TRBJ2-1|-|-|TRBV5-4
TGTGCCAGCAGCTTGGGTCTATCCAACAATGAGCAGTTCTTC
CASSLGLSNNEQFF
>TRBJ2-6|-|once|TRBV25-1
TGTGCCAGCAGGAACTCTGGAGCCAACGTCCTGACTTTC
CASRNSGANVLTF
>TRBJ2-7|TRBD1|-|TRBV15
TGTGCCTCCAGCAAAGAGACAGGGGCAGCCGAGCAGTGCTTC
CASSKETGAAEQCF
>TRBJ2-3|TRBD1|-|TRBV6-1
TGTGCCAGCACGGCCGGGACAGGGGTCACAGATACGCAGTATTTT
CASTAGTGVTDTQYF
>TRBJ1-5|-|-|TRBV7-6
TGTGCCAGCAGCTTAAGCGCAAATAGCAATCAGCCCCAGCATTTT
CASSLSANSNQPQHF
>TRBJ1-1|-|-|TRBV25-1
TGTGCCAGCACCCCGACCAGGGTGAGAAACACTGAAGCTTTCTTT
CASTPTRVRNTEAFF
>TRBJ1-1|TRBD1|once|TRBV5-1
TGCGCCAGCAGCTCACCCGGGACAGGGGTGAACACTGAAGCTTTCTTT
CASSSPGTGVNTEAFF
>TRBJ1-2|-|-|TRBV10-3
TGTGCCATCAGTGAAACAGCCTTAAACTATGGCTACACCTTC
CAISETALNYGYTF
>TRBJ2-7|TRBD1|many|TRBV29-1
TGCAGCGTTGAAGTGGGAGACAGGGGATACGAGCAGTACTTC
CSVEVGDRGYEQYF
>TRBJ2-7|-|once|TRBV20-1
TGCAGTGCGGCGCCTGGGCTTGGGGAGCAGTACTTC
CSAAPGLGEQYF
>TRBJ1-6|TRBD1|-|TRBV6-1
TGTGCCAGCAGTGAGCTTCCGGGACAGGGAGGCTCACCCCTCCACTTT
CASSELPGQGGSPLHF
>TRBJ2-7|-|-|TRBV10-3
TGTGCCATCAGTGAGTCGGGAAAATACGAGCAGTACTTC
CAISESGKYEQYF
>TRBJ1-4|TRBD1|-|TRBV2
TGTGCCAGCAGGAGAACTTACAGGGGTGAGGAAAAACTGTTTTTT
CASRRTYRGEEKLFF
>TRBJ2-1|TRBD1|-|TRBV19
TGTGCCAGTAGAACGGACAGGTCCCCCTACAATGAGCAGTTCTTC
CASRTDRSPYNEQFF
>TRBJ2-1|TRBD2|-|TRBV20-1
TGCAGTGCATTTTCCTTAGCGGGGGGTTTTAATGAGCAGTTCTTC
CSAFSLAGGFNEQFF